The 28 T cell receptor beta chains below come from one sample, sequenced in a study of OX40 agonist ivuxolimab in advanced cancers. Assay: immunoSEQ multiplex PCR; the TCRdb copy retains only in-frame clones and omits some. Of 57,000 or so clones in the sample, 84% were seen once. Sequenced here: CD4+ or CD8+ T cells sorted from blood, sampled in a trial of the OX40 agonist ivuxolimab. The receptors come from an adult with an advanced solid tumor such as melanoma, head and neck, liver or kidney cancer.

This clone was found a few times. V gene TRBV7-2 combines with J gene TRBJ2-2; TRBD2 agrees at 9 bases. J lost 4 bases, V lost 2 bases, and 8 bases had no gene match. Germline V gene sequence: CDR1 SGHTA, CDR2 FQGNSA. This CDR3 region has 17 residues. The CDR3 here is CASSLRRGGRGTGELFF. The CDR3 DNA is TGTGCCAGCAGCTTACGGCGGGGGGGCCGGGGCACCGGGGAGCTGTTTTTT.

The chain employs TRBV5-1 and TRBJ2-3, with D perhaps being TRBD1 or TRBD2 (5 bases each). Trimming removed 0 bases at V and 3 bases at J, with 20 bases between. The CDR3 runs to 18 residues. The germline V gene has CDR1 SGHRS and CDR2 YFSETQ. The CDR3 sequence is CASSLGGSGGVSTDTQYF. As DNA, the CDR3 is TGCGCCAGCAGCTTGGGGGGGTCAGGAGGCGTTAGTACAGATACGCAGTATTTT.

The chain's CDR3 is CASSERQGATNTEAFF. The CDR3 region has the DNA TGTGCCAGCAGTGAAAGACAGGGGGCGACGAACACTGAAGCTTTCTTT. This chain connects TRBV6-1 to TRBJ1-1; 10 bases line up with TRBD1. With 2 bases clipped from V and 1 base from J, the junction kept 4 bases outside the gene matches. Germline V CDR1 and CDR2: MNHNS, SASEGT. The CDR3 runs to 16 residues.

The rearrangement joins TRBV9 to TRBJ1-3; D gene uncertain. The germline V gene has CDR1 SGDLS and CDR2 YYNGEE. The CDR3 spans 14 residues. Trimming shortened V by 0 bases and J by 0 bases, and 4 bases separated the two germline ends. CDR3 amino acids: CASSVAASGNTIYF. CDR3 nucleotides: TGTGCCAGCAGCGTAGCGGCCTCTGGAAACACCATATATTTT.

Written as DNA, the CDR3 is TGCGCCAGCAGCCCTGGACAGTCAGGGGGGGTCATAGGTGGCTACACCTTC. The encoded protein is CASSPGQSGGVIGGYTF. The chain carries TRBV5-1 and TRBJ1-2; the match to TRBD1 covers 7 bases. Per the germline V gene, CDR1 is SGHRS and CDR2 is YFSETQ. The CDR3 has 17 amino acids. Trimming cost V 4 bases and J 7 bases; bases outside gene matches: 19.

This sequence joins TRBV7-6 and TRBJ2-7, with D perhaps assigned TRBD1 or TRBD2 (5 bases each). Trimming left V 4 bases short and J 11 bases short, with 12 bases between. Germline lookup yields CDR1 SGHVS and CDR2 FNYEAQ. The CDR3 spans 11 residues. The CDR3 nucleotides are TGTGCCAGCAGCTCGGGGCAGGCTGAGTACTTC. Translated: CASSSGQAEYF.

The chain has TRBV13 and TRBJ2-7; D is ambiguous. From germline, CDR1 is PRHDT and CDR2 FYEKMQ (reference sequence). This CDR3 contains 14 residues. V gave up 2 bases and J gave up 0 bases, with 8 bases separating them. CDR3 region: CASSLKGLSYEQYF. The CDR3 bases are TGTGCCAGCAGCTTAAAAGGGCTCTCCTACGAGCAGTACTTC.

This clone showed up just a few times. The chain recombines TRBV19 with TRBJ2-7, with D unresolved. The length of the CDR3 is 14 residues. Germline V lookup: CDR1 LNHDA, CDR2 SQIVND (reference sequence). The germline V and J ends were trimmed by 3 bases and 3 bases, with 12 bases remaining between them. This CDR3 is CASSISSTLYEQYF. CDR3 DNA sequence: TGTGCCAGTAGTATCAGCTCAACCCTCTACGAGCAGTACTTC.

In its sample, this clone was seen a few times. The J gene is TRBJ2-3, the V gene TRBV5-6; the D gene is possibly TRBD1 (5 bases). The length of the CDR3 is 13 residues. The V and J ends lost 4 bases and 7 bases respectively, with 13 bases between them. Germline V gene sequence: CDR1 SGHDT, CDR2 YYEEEE. In DNA form, the CDR3 reads TGTGCCAGCAGCATCGACAGCCGCAATACGCAGTATTTT. Encoded protein: CASSIDSRNTQYF.

This clone has a handful of counts. J is TRBJ1-1 and V is TRBV30; no clear D gene. Trimming cost V 1 base and J 2 bases, with 5 bases left between them. This CDR3 has 12 amino acids. Germline CDR1 is GTSNPN and CDR2 is SVGIG (reference sequence). The CDR3: CAWSEPNTEAFF. As DNA, the CDR3 is TGTGCCTGGAGTGAACCAAACACTGAAGCTTTCTTT.

The J gene is TRBJ2-7, the V gene TRBV7-8, with 8 bases aligning to TRBD1. V was clipped by 2 bases and J by 5 bases; unmatched bases: 8. The germline V gene encodes CDR1 SGHVS and CDR2 FQNEAQ. CDR3 length: 15 amino acids. The CDR3 spells CASSLIRDRSNEQYF. The CDR3 nucleotides read TGTGCCAGCAGCTTAATAAGGGACAGGAGTAACGAGCAGTACTTC. The full variable domain, with the rest looked up from reference TRBV7-8 and TRBJ2-7, is GAGVSQSPRYKVAKRGQDVALRCDPISGHVSLFWYQQALGQGPEFLTYFQNEAQLDKSGLPSDRFFAERPEGSVSTLKIQRTQQEDSAVYLCASSLIRDRSNEQYFGPGTRLTVT.

The chain has TRBV7-2 and TRBJ1-6; a possible D gene is TRBD1 (5 bases). V was clipped by 5 bases and J by 10 bases, with 12 bases between them. This CDR3 is 13 amino acids long. CDR1 is SGHTA and CDR2 is FQGNSA in the germline V gene. CDR3 loop: CASSLPGNSPLHF. CDR3 nucleotides: TGTGCCAGCAGCCTGCCAGGGAACTCACCCCTCCACTTT.

V gene TRBV9 combines with J gene TRBJ1-3; 8 bases are a match to TRBD1. The CDR3 has 18 amino acids. Losses at the gene ends were 3 bases for V and 0 bases for J; bases not matched to a gene: 11. Germline lookup yields CDR1 SGDLS and CDR2 YYNGEE. CDR3 loop: CASSETGAHRSSGNTIYF. The CDR3, as DNA: TGTGCCAGCAGCGAGACAGGGGCCCATAGATCCTCTGGAAACACCATATATTTT.

This chain links TRBV27 with TRBJ2-1; D might be TRBD1 (7 bases). Trimming removed 1 base from V and 3 bases from J, with 13 bases in between. Looked up from germline, CDR1 is MNHEY and CDR2 is SMNVEV (reference sequence). The CDR3 runs 16 residues. CDR3 in amino acids: CASSLWGRGVYNEQFF. CDR3 nucleotides: TGTGCCAGCAGTTTATGGGGCAGGGGGGTCTACAATGAGCAGTTCTTC.

The gene calls are TRBV29-1 and TRBJ1-1; D remains ambiguous. This CDR3 has 13 amino acids. V gave up 4 bases and J gave up 0 bases, with 9 bases separating them. Germline V gene lookup returns CDR1 SQVTM and CDR2 ANQGSEA. The CDR3 protein is CSVVEGMNTEAFF. CDR3 coding DNA: TGCAGCGTTGTGGAGGGAATGAACACTGAAGCTTTCTTT.

The rearrangement uses TRBV4-1 and TRBJ1-5; D possibly corresponds to TRBD1 (5 bases). CDR3 length equals 17 residues. V was pared by 0 bases and J by 6 bases, with 18 bases between. The V gene's germline CDR1 is MGHRA and CDR2 YSYEKL. CDR3 sequence: CASSQDGPWLGTQPQHF. The DNA of the CDR3 is TGCGCCAGCAGCCAAGACGGCCCTTGGCTGGGGACTCAGCCCCAGCATTTT.

On this clone itself: The same CDR3 can be traced to other DNA sequences in this sample. The chain combines TRBV6-5 with TRBJ1-5, with TRBD1 matching 9 bases. CDR3 length: 15 amino acids. The germline CDR1 and CDR2 sequences are MNHEY and SVGAGI. V lost 0 bases to trimming and J lost 7 bases; unmatched junction nucleotides: 4. The CDR3 is CASSYSGQGSQPQHF. As DNA, the CDR3 is TGTGCCAGCAGTTACTCGGGACAGGGTAGCCAGCCCCAGCATTTT.

This chain uses TRBV11-2 with TRBJ2-1; a possible D gene is TRBD2 (6 bases). V lost 1 base, J lost 6 bases, and 13 bases lay in between. Germline assignment: CDR1 SGHAT and CDR2 FQNNGV. The CDR3 has 15 amino acids. The CDR3 sequence is CASSLAGALGNEQFF. CDR3 bases: TGTGCCAGCAGCTTAGCGGGAGCATTGGGCAATGAGCAGTTCTTC. Variable domain in full (rest from reference TRBV11-2 and TRBJ2-1): EAGVAQSPRYKIIEKRQSVAFWCNPISGHATLYWYQQILGQGPKLLIQFQNNGVVDDSQLPKDRFSAERLKGVDSTLKIQPAKLEDSAVYLCASSLAGALGNEQFFGPGTRLTVL.

This chain connects TRBV5-4 to TRBJ2-7; D unresolved. The CDR3 covers 11 residues. Per germline, CDR1 SGHNT and CDR2 YYREEE (reference sequence). The V end was cut by 1 base, the J end by 5 bases, with 4 bases between. The CDR3 region is CASSLWDEQYF. CDR3 coding DNA: TGTGCCAGCAGCTTGTGGGACGAGCAGTACTTC.

The V gene is TRBV7-2, the J gene TRBJ1-3; D not resolved. CDR1 is SGHTA, CDR2 FQGNSA, per germline. V gave up 3 bases and J gave up 0 bases, with 12 bases separating them. The length of the CDR3 is 16 residues. The CDR3 bases are TGTGCCAGCAGCTTGTTGTATCGACCCTCTGGAAACACCATATATTTT. Its translation is CASSLLYRPSGNTIYF.

The V gene is TRBV18, the J gene TRBJ2-7; 11 bases are a match to TRBD2. The V segment lost 4 bases and the J segment 6 bases; nucleotides outside the gene matches: 2. Germline V gene lookup returns CDR1 KGHSH and CDR2 LQKENI. The CDR3 sequence is 13 residues long. This CDR3 reads CASSQGTSGEQYF. CDR3 coding DNA: TGTGCCAGCTCACAGGGGACTAGCGGCGAGCAGTACTTC.

This clone showed up just once. This chain joins TRBV30 and TRBJ2-5; 14 nucleotides agree with TRBD2. The J call may be incorrect, as the DNA end agrees better with TRBJ2-7. This CDR3 is 18 amino acids long. Germline V gene data show CDR1 as GTSNPN and CDR2 as SVGIG (reference sequence). Written as DNA, the CDR3 is TGTGCCTGGAGTGCGGGACTAGCGGGGGTGCGAAGATTCCACGAGCAGTACTTC. Translation: CAWSAGLAGVRRFHEQYF.

The chain links TRBV2 to TRBJ1-5; 7 bases line up with TRBD1. Germline CDR1 reads SNHLY; CDR2 reads FYNNEI. This CDR3 has 17 amino acids. Germline trimming cut 7 bases from V and 1 base from J; bases unmatched to any gene: 13. Here the CDR3 DNA reads TGTGCCAGCACCTGGAAACAGGGGATGGGGAGCAATCAGCCCCAGCATTTT. Amino acid sequence: CASTWKQGMGSNQPQHF.

The chain has TRBV7-2 and TRBJ1-2; TRBD1 agrees at 7 bases. Per the germline V gene, CDR1 is SGHTA and CDR2 is FQGNSA. The CDR3 totals 13 residues. The J segment lost 7 bases and the V segment lost 1 base, leaving 3 bases of the junction unmatched. The CDR3 DNA is TGTGCCAGCAGCTTAGATACAGGGGTTGGCTACACCTTC. Its translation is CASSLDTGVGYTF.

This chain links TRBV4-2 with TRBJ2-4; 9 positions match TRBD2. The CDR3 is 16 amino acids. Trimming cost V 4 bases and J 0 bases; bases outside gene matches: 4. Germline CDR1 LGHNA, CDR2 YNFKEQ. CDR3 residues: CASSRLADIAKNIQYF. The CDR3 region has the DNA TGTGCCAGCAGCCGACTAGCGGATATAGCCAAAAACATTCAGTACTTC.

The chain uses TRBV7-9 and TRBJ2-2, with D unresolved. This CDR3 is built from 17 residues. Germline V gene data show CDR1 as SEHNR and CDR2 as FQNEAQ (reference sequence). V shed 8 bases and J shed 1 base, with 20 bases lying between them. The CDR3 sequence is CASGPSQARKNTGELFF. CDR3 DNA: TGTGCCAGCGGTCCGTCTCAGGCCCGTAAGAACACCGGGGAGCTGTTTTTT.

The V call is TRBV7-9, the J call TRBJ1-6, with D perhaps matching TRBD1 (5 bases). The CDR3 is 12 amino acids. Trimming left V 4 bases short and J 10 bases short, with 8 bases between. In germline, CDR1 is SEHNR, CDR2 FQNEAQ (reference sequence). The CDR3 sequence: CASSWGGSPLHF. The CDR3 DNA reads as TGTGCCAGCAGCTGGGGGGGGTCACCCCTCCACTTT.

This clone came up a few times. The chain couples TRBV14 to TRBJ2-1; D is uncertain. This CDR3 comprises 17 residues. The V and J ends lost 0 bases and 0 bases respectively, with 12 bases between them. Per germline, CDR1 SGHDN and CDR2 FVKESK. CDR3 amino acids: CASSQDHRTSSYNEQFF. The CDR3 bases are TGTGCCAGCAGCCAAGACCACCGGACGAGCTCCTACAATGAGCAGTTCTTC.